The 4 T cell receptor beta chains reported below all come from one sample, sequenced in a study of T cells in Graves' hyperthyroidism and ophthalmopathy. Amplification targeted TCR beta CDR3 regions from RNA transcripts. The HTBI primer set drove a first-round RT-PCR of the TCR CDR3. Each CDR3 protein is one row after TCRdb ran MiXCR on the multiplex PCR reads. The data contain about 300,000 distinct CDR3 sequences, approximately 18% of them seen just once; the ten biggest clones take up under 45%. The source material was blood. The receptors were sampled from a middle-aged man with Graves' ophthalmopathy.

This clonotype appeared many times. This chain joins TRBV3-1 and TRBJ2-7; D possibly corresponds to TRBD2 (6 bases). The CDR3 has 15 residues. Trimming took 3 bases from V and 5 from J, leaving 17 bases between them. The germline V gene has CDR1 LGHDT and CDR2 YNNKEL (reference sequence). The CDR3 spells CASSQLRTGAHEQYF. For the CDR3, the DNA is TGTGCCAGCAGCCAGCTGAGGACGGGAGCTCACGAGCAGTACTTC.

This clonotype occurred many times. The rearrangement joins TRBV18 to TRBJ2-7, with no clear D. The CDR3 runs to 15 residues. The V gene's germline CDR1 is KGHSH and CDR2 LQKENI. The V end was cut by 3 bases, the J end by 6 bases, with 18 bases between. CDR3 loop: CASSPTNPVSSEQYF. In DNA form, the CDR3 reads TGTGCCAGCTCACCCACAAACCCCGTCTCATCCGAGCAGTACTTC.

This clonotype occurred many times. The chain recombines TRBV28 with TRBJ2-7, with D possibly being TRBD2 (6 bases). CDR1 is MDHEN, CDR2 SYDVKM, per germline. Trimming cost V 3 bases and J 3 bases, with 18 bases left between them. This CDR3 is 16 amino acids long. CDR3 sequence: CASSLGLTGLVYEQYF. Written as DNA, the CDR3 is TGTGCCAGCAGTTTGGGTCTTACGGGACTGGTCTACGAGCAGTACTTC.

This clonotype has just a few counts. The V and J genes are TRBV9 and TRBJ2-1; the match to TRBD2 covers 8 bases. V lost 0 bases to trimming and J lost 8 bases; unmatched junction nucleotides: 13. The CDR3 has 17 amino acids. Germline CDR1 is SGDLS and CDR2 is YYNGEE. The CDR3 loop is CASSVDPPGLVSDEQFF. DNA of the CDR3: TGTGCCAGCAGCGTAGACCCTCCGGGACTAGTAAGCGATGAGCAGTTCTTC.